The clone carrying this TCR beta chain turned up a few times. The method was immunoSEQ multiplex PCR; TCRdb's version includes in-frame clones alone and lacks a portion of them. Among some 190,000 clones listed, approximately 80% were seen once. This specimen comes from a study of blood T cell repertoires in COVID-19. Germline lookup yields CDR1 MDHEN and CDR2 SYDVKM. The CDR3 is 12 residues long. With 6 bases removed from V and 10 bases from J, the gap between germline ends came to 15 bases. The receptor was derived from a man aged 25 to 45 with acute COVID-19. This chain uses TRBV28 with TRBJ1-1; D is possibly TRBD1 (6 bases). The sequencing sample was made of PBMCs or T cells enriched from blood (not recorded which). The CDR3 DNA follows: TGTGCCAGCAGCCTACAGGGTACGGGAGCTTTCTTT. Residues: CASSLQGTGAFF.